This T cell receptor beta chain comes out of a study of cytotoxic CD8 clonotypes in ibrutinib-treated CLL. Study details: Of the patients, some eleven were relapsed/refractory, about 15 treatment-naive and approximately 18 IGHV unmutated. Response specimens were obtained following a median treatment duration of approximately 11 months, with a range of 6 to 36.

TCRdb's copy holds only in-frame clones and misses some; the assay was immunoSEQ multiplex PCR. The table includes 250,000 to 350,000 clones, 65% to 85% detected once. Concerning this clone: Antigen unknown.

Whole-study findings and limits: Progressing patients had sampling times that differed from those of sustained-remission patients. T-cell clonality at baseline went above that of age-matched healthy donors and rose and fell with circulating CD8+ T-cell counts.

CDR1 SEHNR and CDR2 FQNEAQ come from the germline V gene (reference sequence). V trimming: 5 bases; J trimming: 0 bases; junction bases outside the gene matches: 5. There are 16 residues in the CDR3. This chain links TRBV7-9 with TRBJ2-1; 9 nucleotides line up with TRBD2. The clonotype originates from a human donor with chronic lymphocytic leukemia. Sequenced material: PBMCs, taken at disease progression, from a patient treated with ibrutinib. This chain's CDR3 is CASSLGLASSYNEQFF. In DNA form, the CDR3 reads TGTGCCAGCAGCCTAGGACTAGCGTCCTCCTACAATGAGCAGTTCTTC.